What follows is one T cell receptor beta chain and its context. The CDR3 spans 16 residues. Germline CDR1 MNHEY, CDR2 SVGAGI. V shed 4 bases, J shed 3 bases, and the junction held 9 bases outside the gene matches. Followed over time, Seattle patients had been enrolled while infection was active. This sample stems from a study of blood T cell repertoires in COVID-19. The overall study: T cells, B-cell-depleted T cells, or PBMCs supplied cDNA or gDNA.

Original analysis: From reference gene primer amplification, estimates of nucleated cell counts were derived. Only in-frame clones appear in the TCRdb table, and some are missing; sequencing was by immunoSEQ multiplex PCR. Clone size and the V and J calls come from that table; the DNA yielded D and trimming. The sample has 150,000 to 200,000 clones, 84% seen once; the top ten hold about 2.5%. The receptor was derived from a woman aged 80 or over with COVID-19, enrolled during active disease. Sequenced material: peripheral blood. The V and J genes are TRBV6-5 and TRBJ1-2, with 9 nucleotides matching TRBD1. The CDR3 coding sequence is TGTGCCAGCAGTTTAGGACAGGGGACGTCGGACTATGGCTACACCTTC. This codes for CASSLGQGTSDYGYTF.